The 2 T cell receptor beta chains below were found in one sample sequenced in a study of cytomegalovirus exposure and HLA in healthy donors. 60 Vbeta and 13 Jbeta primers were used in PCR. Assay used: immunoSEQ multiplex PCR; TCRdb lists only in-frame clones, some missing. The sample yields around 190,000 clones, roughly four fifths seen once. Sequenced sample: PBMCs. These TCRs come from a woman aged 45-60 years in good health and CMV-seronegative.

The rearrangement uses TRBV7-9 and TRBJ2-7; 10 nucleotides line up with TRBD1. The CDR3 sequence is 19 residues long. After removal of 4 bases from V and 3 bases from J, the junction contained 18 bases not matched to a gene. Germline assignment: CDR1 SEHNR and CDR2 FQNEAQ (reference sequence). Here the CDR3 reads CASSSTGTGVIGGSYEQYF. The CDR3 nucleotides are TGTGCCAGCAGCTCCACCGGGACAGGGGTAATCGGCGGGAGCTACGAGCAGTACTTC.

The CDR3 sequence is CASSHEMVEAFF. CDR3 in DNA: TGTGCCAGCAGCCACGAGATGGTGGAGGCTTTCTTT. This chain connects TRBV2 to TRBJ1-1; no clear D. The V end lost 6 bases, the J end lost 11 bases, and 16 bases lay between the germline ends. Germline loops: CDR1 SNHLY, CDR2 FYNNEI. CDR3 length: 12 amino acids.